What follows are 5 T cell receptor beta chains derived from one specimen sequenced in a study of technical replicates of blood from several donors. The protocol was immunoSEQ multiplex PCR, while the TCRdb copy is restricted to in-frame clones and leaves out a portion. The sample includes tens of thousands of clones, about 93% of them seen just once. The sample comprised T cells isolated from PBMCs. These TCRs come from a human donor in good health.

This chain connects TRBV19 to TRBJ2-1; 8 nucleotides align to TRBD1. V was pared by 3 bases and J by 3 bases, with 7 bases of the junction left unmatched. The CDR3 extends over 16 amino acids. Germline CDR1 LNHDA, CDR2 SQIVND (reference sequence). CDR3 DNA sequence: TGTGCCAGTAGTATCTTGACGGGGACAGGCTACAATGAGCAGTTCTTC. Protein product: CASSILTGTGYNEQFF.

This clone appeared once. The J gene is TRBJ1-2, the V gene TRBV2, with 11 bases matching TRBD1. The CDR3 spans 16 residues. The junction had 6 bases not matched to a gene; V was cut back by 3 bases and J by 3 bases. The germline V gene encodes CDR1 SNHLY and CDR2 FYNNEI. CDR3 in amino acids: CASSDFGTGGHYGYTF. In nucleotides, the CDR3 is TGTGCCAGCAGTGATTTTGGGACAGGGGGACACTATGGCTACACCTTC.

The CDR3 DNA reads as TGTGCCAGCAGTTTAGAACGTCCGGGACAGGGGGCGCGTGATGAGCAGTTCTTC. Translating it yields CASSLERPGQGARDEQFF. The V and J genes are TRBV27 and TRBJ2-1; TRBD1 aligns across 12 bases. Trimming at V came to 2 bases and at J to 8 bases, leaving 13 bases not matched to a gene. The CDR3 has 18 residues. Per germline, CDR1 MNHEY and CDR2 SMNVEV (reference sequence).

This chain uses TRBV6-5 with TRBJ1-5, with unresolved D. The germline V gene encodes CDR1 MNHEY and CDR2 SVGAGI. V lost 2 bases to trimming and J lost 0 bases, with 8 bases between them. This CDR3 is 15 amino acids long. The CDR3 coding sequence is TGTGCCAGCAGTTACGGGCCGGCTAGCAATCAGCCCCAGCATTTT. Translated, it gives CASSYGPASNQPQHF.

The CDR3 spells CASSVGPGGGNTIYF. CDR3 bases: TGTGCCAGCAGTGTGGGTCCAGGGGGTGGAAACACCATATATTTT. This rearrangement joins TRBV6-1 to TRBJ1-3; 7 nucleotides agree with TRBD1. This CDR3 is built from 15 residues. V shed 4 bases and J 3 bases; nucleotides not matched to a gene: 6. Germline V gene data show CDR1 as MNHNS and CDR2 as SASEGT.